The entry below describes one T cell receptor beta chain. Antigen unknown. The data originate from a study of T cell responses to AZD1222 COVID-19 vaccine. Study conclusions and caveats: Of the AZD1222 recipients, only 5 or 6 were seropositive at baseline.

The method was immunoSEQ multiplex PCR; TCRdb's version includes in-frame clones alone and lacks a portion of them. The table records about 180,000 clones, roughly 88% of them present only once. The material was peripheral blood, obtained on day 0 of AZD1222 vaccination. The receptor's source is an adult in good health.

The CDR3 loop reads CASSLIGQGNTDTQYF. CDR3 coding DNA: TGTGCCAGCTCACTGATTGGACAGGGAAACACAGATACGCAGTATTTT. The chain recombines TRBV18 with TRBJ2-3, with 8 positions matching TRBD1. Germline lookup yields CDR1 KGHSH and CDR2 LQKENI. This CDR3 has 16 amino acids. After removal of 4 bases from V and 2 bases from J, the junction contained 8 bases not matched to a gene. Full variable domain (missing parts from reference TRBV18 and TRBJ2-3): NAGVMQNPRHLVRRRGQEARLRCSPMKGHSHVYWYRQLPEEGLKFMVYLQKENIIDESGMPKERFSAEFPKEGPSILRIQQVVRGDSAAYFCASSLIGQGNTDTQYFGPGTRLTVL.